Each of the 18 T cell receptor beta chains below was sequenced from the same sample in a study of T cell clones after liver transplantation. TCRdb's copy holds only in-frame clones and misses some; the assay was immunoSEQ multiplex PCR. This table holds fewer than 20,000 clones, over 75% found once. The sequences come from CD8+ T cells from blood, collected before liver transplant. These receptors all come from a human donor who received a liver transplant.

Relative to its sample, this clone is large. V and J are TRBV27 and TRBJ2-5; TRBD2 matches at 13 bases. V dropped 2 bases and J dropped 3; count of bases not matched to a gene: 6. CDR1 MNHEY and CDR2 SMNVEV come from the germline V gene (reference sequence). This CDR3 is 17 amino acids long. Here the CDR3 reads CASSLRTSGREKETQYF. In DNA form, the CDR3 reads TGTGCCAGCAGTTTAAGGACTAGCGGGAGAGAGAAAGAGACCCAGTACTTC.

The V call is TRBV7-6, the J call TRBJ1-3; D gene uncertain. V lost 3 bases and J lost 0, with 3 bases in between. Germline loops: CDR1 SGHVS, CDR2 FNYEAQ. This CDR3 contains 13 residues. The CDR3 sequence: CASSFTSGNTIYF. The CDR3 DNA reads TGTGCCAGCAGCTTCACCTCTGGAAACACCATATATTTT. The full variable domain, rest sourced from reference TRBV7-6 and TRBJ1-3, is GAGVSQSPRYKVTKRGQDVALRCDPISGHVSLYWYRQALGQGPEFLTYFNYEAQQDKSGLPNDRFSAERPEGSISTLTIQRTEQRDSAMYRCASSFTSGNTIYFGEGSWLTVV.

This clone was observed a single time. This chain links TRBV5-6 with TRBJ2-7; D gene uncertain. CDR3 length: 13 residues. V lost 2 bases, J lost 4 bases, and 10 bases lay in between. Per the germline V gene, CDR1 is SGHDT and CDR2 is YYEEEE. The CDR3 nucleotides read TGTGCCAGCAGCTTTAATGGACCTTACGAGCAGTACTTC. It yields the protein CASSFNGPYEQYF.

The table lists this clone with a few counts. The V call is TRBV13, the J call TRBJ1-1; D is undetermined. CDR3 length equals 13 residues. V lost 3 bases, J lost 4 bases, and 9 bases lay in between. The germline V gene encodes CDR1 PRHDT and CDR2 FYEKMQ (reference sequence). The chain's CDR3 is CASSFGHGTEAFF. In DNA, the CDR3 is TGTGCCAGCAGCTTTGGGCACGGCACTGAAGCTTTCTTT.

This chain links TRBV10-3 with TRBJ1-1; 8 bases match TRBD1. The CDR3 contains 15 residues. Germline CDR1 ENHRY, CDR2 SYGVKD. V gave up 6 bases and J gave up 5 bases; unmatched junction bases: 11. The CDR3 DNA reads as TGTGCCATCAGGGTCGTCAGGGGGCGAAAAACTGAAGCTTTCTTT. Translation: CAIRVVRGRKTEAFF.

The V call is TRBV27, the J call TRBJ2-1, with TRBD2 as a possible D gene (6 bases). The CDR3 runs 15 residues. Germline lookup yields CDR1 MNHEY and CDR2 SMNVEV (reference sequence). With 3 bases removed from V and 3 bases from J, the gap between germline ends came to 12 bases. DNA of the CDR3: TGTGCCAGCAGTTTCCTGGCGGGGAGCTACAATGAGCAGTTCTTC. Amino acid sequence: CASSFLAGSYNEQFF.

The genes are TRBV19 and TRBJ2-1; the D is unclear. V was pared by 3 bases and J by 6 bases, with 6 bases between. CDR1 and CDR2 (germline): LNHDA, SQIVND (reference sequence). The CDR3 spans 12 residues. The CDR3 coding sequence is TGTGCCAGTAGTATGTGGGGCAATGAGCAGTTCTTC. This encodes CASSMWGNEQFF. The whole variable domain, filled in from reference TRBV19 and TRBJ2-1, reads DGGITQSPKYLFRKEGQNVTLSCEQNLNHDAMYWYRQDPGQGLRLIYYSQIVNDFQKGDIAEGYSVSREKKESFPLTVTSAQKNPTAFYLCASSMWGNEQFFGPGTRLTVL.

V is TRBV6-5 and J is TRBJ1-5, with 7 bases aligning to TRBD1. The germline V gene encodes CDR1 MNHEY and CDR2 SVGAGI. The CDR3 totals 13 residues. Losses at the gene ends were 6 bases for V and 5 bases for J; bases not matched to a gene: 4. This CDR3 is CASSATGYQPQHF. CDR3 nucleotide sequence: TGTGCCAGCAGCGCGACAGGGTATCAGCCCCAGCATTTT.

This sequence joins TRBV6-6 and TRBJ2-7; 11 nucleotides agree with TRBD1. The germline V gene encodes CDR1 MNHNY and CDR2 SVGAGI (reference sequence). Trimming took 2 bases from V and 6 from J; bases not matched to a gene: 9. This CDR3 is built from 16 residues. The CDR3 DNA is TGTGCCAGCAGTTACCTCACACCGGGACAGGGGGGCGAGCAGTACTTC. It specifies CASSYLTPGQGGEQYF.

The chain couples TRBV25-1 to TRBJ2-3, with D tentatively TRBD1 (6 bases). The CDR3 contains 14 residues. V lost 5 bases, J lost 2 bases, and 11 bases lay in between. CDR1 is MGHDK and CDR2 is SYGVNS in the germline V gene. DNA of the CDR3: TGTGCCAGCAGTCCCCAGGGGACCACAGATACGCAGTATTTT. It is translated as CASSPQGTTDTQYF.

The chain employs TRBV5-1 and TRBJ2-3; D is possibly TRBD2 (6 bases). Trimming removed 0 bases at V and 14 bases at J, with 13 bases between. Per the germline V gene, CDR1 is SGHRS and CDR2 is YFSETQ. CDR3 size: 12 residues. CDR3 sequence (DNA): TGCGCCAGCAGCTTGGAAGGAGGGTTGAGGTATTTT. Protein sequence: CASSLEGGLRYF.

The rearrangement links TRBV10-2 to TRBJ1-2, with D unresolved. The CDR3 is 13 residues long. CDR1 WSHSY and CDR2 SAAADI come from the germline V gene. V was clipped by 2 bases and J by 3 bases, with 7 bases between them. The CDR3 region has the DNA TGCGCCAGCAGTGAGGGACGATACTATGGCTACACCTTC. Encoded protein: CASSEGRYYGYTF.

The V call is TRBV28, the J call TRBJ2-7; 8 nucleotides match TRBD1. CDR1 and CDR2 (germline): MDHEN, SYDVKM. V gave up 3 bases and J gave up 2 bases; unmatched junction bases: 6. The CDR3 length is 15 residues. CDR3 residues: CASSFGQGAAYEQYF. The CDR3 DNA follows: TGTGCCAGCAGTTTCGGGCAGGGGGCCGCCTACGAGCAGTACTTC. Full variable domain (outside the CDR3, taken from reference TRBV28 and TRBJ2-7): DVKVTQSSRYLVKRTGEKVFLECVQDMDHENMFWYRQDPGLGLRLIYFSYDVKMKEKGDIPEGYSVSREKKERFSLILESASTNQTSMYLCASSFGQGAAYEQYFGPGTRLTVT.

This chain uses TRBV6-5 with TRBJ1-2; 7 bases align to TRBD1. The ends lost 2 bases at V and 8 bases at J; junction bases unmatched: 5. Germline CDR1 is MNHEY and CDR2 is SVGAGI. This CDR3 is 13 amino acids long. In DNA, the CDR3 is TGTGCCAGCAGTTACCGACAGGGTAGGGGCTACACCTTC. Amino acids: CASSYRQGRGYTF.

A single count supports this clone. The chain is built from TRBV7-8 and TRBJ2-1, with 8 bases lining up with TRBD2. This CDR3 comprises 14 residues. V shed 3 bases and J 8 bases; nucleotides not matched to a gene: 6. In germline, CDR1 is SGHVS, CDR2 FQNEAQ. The CDR3 reads CASSFYSGTDEQFF. CDR3 sequence (DNA): TGTGCCAGCAGCTTCTATAGCGGGACCGATGAGCAGTTCTTC.

This chain connects TRBV5-1 to TRBJ2-7; D assignment may be TRBD1 or TRBD2 (5 bases each). From germline, CDR1 is SGHRS and CDR2 YFSETQ. The length of the CDR3 is 14 residues. The germline V and J ends were trimmed by 4 bases and 1 base, with 12 bases remaining between them. The CDR3 reads CASSLRDGSYEQYF. The CDR3 DNA is TGCGCCAGCAGCCTCCGGGACGGATCCTACGAGCAGTACTTC.

The chain couples TRBV27 to TRBJ2-7; 7 bases fit TRBD2. V lost 7 bases, J lost 12 bases, and 9 bases stayed unmatched. CDR3 size: 11 residues. CDR1 is MNHEY, CDR2 SMNVEV, per germline (reference sequence). The DNA of the CDR3 is TGTGCCAGCAAGGCTAGCGGACGGGGGTACTTC. Residues: CASKASGRGYF.

Only one count was recorded for this clone. The V gene is TRBV15, the J gene TRBJ1-4; D possibly corresponds to TRBD1 (5 bases). Trimming cost V 7 bases and J 10 bases, with 28 bases left between them. This CDR3 is built from 17 residues. Germline V gene lookup returns CDR1 LNHNV and CDR2 YYDKDF (reference sequence). CDR3 sequence: CATKTTERGTTEGKLFF. The CDR3 nucleotides read TGTGCCACCAAGACTACGGAAAGGGGAACAACGGAGGGAAAACTGTTTTTT.